The 5 T cell receptor beta chains presented below share a single source sample, sequenced in a study of shared clonotypes between healthy human individuals. Produced via immunoSEQ multiplex PCR; TCRdb's table is partial and in-frame only. The repertoire holds under 300,000 clones, with approximately 65% as singletons. The material sequenced was memory CD4+ T cells sorted from blood. Regarding subset: CD45RA-negative fraction. These receptors originate from a man aged 30 to 45 in good health.

The rearrangement joins TRBV14 to TRBJ2-7; TRBD2 matches 7 bases. Germline assignment: CDR1 SGHDN and CDR2 FVKESK. V lost 0 bases to trimming and J lost 3 bases; unmatched junction nucleotides: 8. CDR3 length equals 16 residues. CDR3 bases: TGTGCCAGCAGCCAAGATTTAGGGCCGGGAGGCTACGAGCAGTACTTC. This codes for CASSQDLGPGGYEQYF.

This clone was detected a few times. The V call is TRBV6-5, the J call TRBJ2-5, with D unresolved. V was trimmed by 5 bases and J by 10 bases, leaving 17 bases between them. This CDR3 region has 13 residues. Germline V gene lookup returns CDR1 MNHEY and CDR2 SVGAGI. The CDR3 DNA sequence: TGTGCCAGCAGTCCACGACCACCTAGGGACCAGTACTTC. Translated: CASSPRPPRDQYF.

The rearrangement links TRBV6-6 to TRBJ2-7, with D uncertain. This CDR3 is 16 amino acids long. Trimming removed 0 bases at V and 2 bases at J, with 14 bases between. The germline CDR1 and CDR2 sequences are MNHNY and SVGAGI (reference sequence). The DNA for the CDR3 is TGTGCCAGCAGTTACTCTCGCTCGATCGTACCCTACGAGCAGTACTTC. It codes for CASSYSRSIVPYEQYF.

V gene TRBV2 combines with J gene TRBJ2-7; D not resolved. V was shortened by 7 bases and J by 3 bases, with 10 bases between the two germline ends. The CDR3 extends over 12 amino acids. Germline V lookup: CDR1 SNHLY, CDR2 FYNNEI. In nucleotides, the CDR3 is TGTGCCAGCATGGAAGACATCTACGAGCAGTACTTC. This translates into CASMEDIYEQYF.

The rearrangement joins TRBV5-1 to TRBJ2-3; D possibly corresponds to TRBD1 (6 bases). CDR3 size: 15 residues. Per the germline V gene, CDR1 is SGHRS and CDR2 is YFSETQ. The ends were cut back, 1 base at V and 3 bases at J, with 12 bases in the middle. CDR3 in amino acids: CASSLFDRQTDTQYF. The CDR3 nucleotides read TGCGCCAGCAGCTTGTTCGACAGGCAGACAGATACGCAGTATTTT. The full variable domain, in which reference TRBV5-1 and TRBJ2-3 provide the parts outside the CDR3, is KAGVTQTPRYLIKTRGQQVTLSCSPISGHRSVSWYQQTPGQGLQFLFEYFSETQRNKGNFPGRFSGRQFSNSRSEMNVSTLELGDSALYLCASSLFDRQTDTQYFGPGTRLTVL.